The TCR beta chain described here comes from a study of cytomegalovirus exposure and HLA in healthy donors. Findings and caveats of the study: The study recorded 164 TCR beta chains that were cytomegalovirus-associated. Reportedly, cytomegalovirus status was diagnosed with high sensitivity and specificity. Most TCR beta V segments were productive about 87% or about 30% of the time in an earlier analysis. A missense DCLRE1C variant was associated with V- and J-gene trimming of TCR beta chains in a later analysis, and an independent cohort replicated the association.

As concerns this clone: What it binds is not known.

A multiplex PCR was run with 60 Vbeta primers and 13 Jbeta primers. Sequencing used immunoSEQ multiplex PCR; TCRdb keeps in-frame clones, though not all of them. The sample consists of under 150,000 clones, about 10% of them appearing once. This CDR3 contains 14 residues. Trimming removed 5 bases at V and 0 bases at J, with 10 bases between. Germline CDR1 is MNHNS and CDR2 is SASEGT. The rearrangement links TRBV6-1 to TRBJ1-2; D unresolved. The receptor's source is a woman between 35 and 50 years old in good health and CMV-seropositive. The source material was PBMCs. The CDR3 coding sequence is TGTGCCAGCAGTCCTGGAGGGTCTAACTATGGCTACACCTTC. It translates to CASSPGGSNYGYTF.